A selection of T cell receptor beta chains follows, all from one sample in a study of technical replicates of blood from four donors. TCRdb's copy holds only in-frame clones and misses some; the assay was immunoSEQ multiplex PCR. Among over 85,000 clones listed, about 93% were seen once. Sequencing input: T cells isolated from PBMCs. Source of these receptors: a human donor in good health. CDR3s include the opening cysteine and the closing phenylalanine or tryptophan. Each record gives: J gene, clone size, V gene, D gene, CDR3 DNA, CDR3 protein. D genes are given only for firm matches. Size tells how often a clone was seen (once, few, many) or the class of an expanded clone, and some rows leave it out.

>TRBJ1-2|-|TRBV2|-
TGTGCCAGCAGTGAAATTCGGGACAACTTACTCTATGGCTACACCTTC
CASSEIRDNLLYGYTF
>TRBJ2-7|-|TRBV5-1|TRBD1
TGCGCCAGCAGCGTCCGGGACAGTCTTTACGAGCAGTACTTC
CASSVRDSLYEQYF
>TRBJ2-3|-|TRBV9|TRBD2
TGTGCCAGCAGCGTAGTTTCGGGGCTAGCGGGCCTCACAGATACGCAGTATTTT
CASSVVSGLAGLTDTQYF
>TRBJ2-7|-|TRBV6-6|-
TGTGCCAGCGGGCTTGCAGGTTTCGAGCAGTACTTC
CASGLAGFEQYF
>TRBJ2-1|-|TRBV13|-
TGTGCCAGCAGCTTACCTCGGGTTTTCGGCTACAATGAGCAGTTCTTC
CASSLPRVFGYNEQFF
>TRBJ2-5|-|TRBV28|TRBD2
TGTGCCAGCAGTGAAACTAGCGGGAGGGCCAGGGAGACCCAGTACTTC
CASSETSGRARETQYF
>TRBJ1-2|-|TRBV19|TRBD1
TGTGCCAGTAGTATCCCACCGACAGGGACTCACTATGGCTACACCTTC
CASSIPPTGTHYGYTF
>TRBJ2-1|-|TRBV29-1|-
TGCAGCGTTGAAACTTATAAGCGGGCCCATGAGCAGTTCTTC
CSVETYKRAHEQFF
>TRBJ2-7|-|TRBV19|TRBD1
TGTGCCAGTAGTTTAGGACAGGGGGACTACGAGCAGTACTTC
CASSLGQGDYEQYF
>TRBJ2-1|-|TRBV10-1|TRBD2
TGCGCCAGCAGTAGCCAGCGGGAGGGATTCAATGAGCAGTTCTTC
CASSSQREGFNEQFF
>TRBJ2-3|-|TRBV5-1|-
TGCGCCAGCAGCTTGCGGACAGCGAACAAACGCACAGATACGCAGTATTTT
CASSLRTANKRTDTQYF
>TRBJ2-6|few|TRBV11-2|-
TGTGCCAGCAGCTCCATAAGGACAGACTACTCTGGGGCCAACGTCCTGACTTTC
CASSSIRTDYSGANVLTF
>TRBJ1-1|-|TRBV9|-
TGTGCCAGCAAGGGGGTTTGGGGCAGAATGAACACTGAAGCTTTCTTT
CASKGVWGRMNTEAFF
>TRBJ2-2|-|TRBV25-1|TRBD1
TGTGCCAGCCACTCGACAGGGATCGGGGAGCTGTTTTTT
CASHSTGIGELFF
>TRBJ2-1|-|TRBV7-9|-
TGTGCCAGTGTGTTGACCGTCGGGAGAATAGGGGACGATGAGCAGTTCTTC
CASVLTVGRIGDDEQFF
>TRBJ2-1|-|TRBV7-9|TRBD1
TGTGCCAGCAGCGCGGGACAGGATAGCAATGAGCAGTTCTTC
CASSAGQDSNEQFF
>TRBJ1-1|-|TRBV11-2|-
TGTGCCAGCAGTCGTGGGGCGGGATACGCTTTCTTT
CASSRGAGYAFF
>TRBJ2-3|-|TRBV4-2|TRBD2
TGTGCCAGCAGCCCCTCGGGTGACCGGGAGGGCACAGATACGCAGTATTTT
CASSPSGDREGTDTQYF
>TRBJ2-7|-|TRBV28|-
TGTGCCAGCAGTTCCCGTGTGTCACCGGGAGAAGAGCAGTACTTC
CASSSRVSPGEEQYF
>TRBJ1-1|-|TRBV30|-
TGTGCCTGGAGTGTGTCAGGGGCTGAAGCTTTCTTT
CAWSVSGAEAFF
>TRBJ1-5|-|TRBV28|TRBD1
TGTGCCAGCTGCCGGACAGGGGATCAGCCCCAGCATTTT
CASCRTGDQPQHF
>TRBJ2-5|-|TRBV28|TRBD2
TGTGCCAGCAAACCAAGGGGACTAGCGGGAGGGCCCGTAGAGACCCAGTACTTC
CASKPRGLAGGPVETQYF
>TRBJ1-2|-|TRBV5-8|TRBD1
TGTGCCAGCAGCCCCCGACAGGGGCACTATGGCTACACCTTC
CASSPRQGHYGYTF
>TRBJ2-1|-|TRBV29-1|-
TGCAGCGTTAGAAAAATAGTGGATGAGCAGTTCTTC
CSVRKIVDEQFF
>TRBJ1-2|-|TRBV28|TRBD1
TGTGCCAGCAGCCCACAGGGGGCATCTAGTGGCTACACCTTC
CASSPQGASSGYTF
>TRBJ1-2|-|TRBV9|-
TGTGCCAGCAGCGCGACCGCATCCGAGGGGGACTATGGCTACACCTTC
CASSATASEGDYGYTF
>TRBJ1-1|-|TRBV2|-
TGTGCCAGCAGTGATGATACGGGGTTAGCTTTCTTT
CASSDDTGLAFF
>TRBJ1-5|-|TRBV27|TRBD1
TGTGCCAGCAGGCCACCGGGACAGGGATATCAGCCCCAGCATTTT
CASRPPGQGYQPQHF
>TRBJ1-6|-|TRBV19|-
TGTGCCAGTAGTGCCGACAGGTTTTCCTATAATTCACCCCTCCACTTT
CASSADRFSYNSPLHF
>TRBJ2-1|-|TRBV19|TRBD2
TGTGCCAGTGCCTATAGCGGGAGGGCCGCTTATGAGCAGTTCTTC
CASAYSGRAAYEQFF
>TRBJ2-5|-|TRBV25-1|-
TGTGCCAGCAGTGAATGGGCTGAGGAGACCCAGTACTTC
CASSEWAEETQYF
>TRBJ1-1|-|TRBV4-1|-
TGCGCCAGCAGCCAAGAACGTGGGGGGGGCGCGGGCACTGAAGCTTTCTTT
CASSQERGGGAGTEAFF
>TRBJ1-1|-|TRBV5-1|TRBD1
TGCGCCAGCAGCCCAGAAGACAGGGGTATAGGGAACACTGAAGCTTTCTTT
CASSPEDRGIGNTEAFF
>TRBJ2-1|-|TRBV29-1|TRBD2
TGCAGCGTTGAAACTGGCGGGAGGGCCTTTGAGCAGTTCTTC
CSVETGGRAFEQFF
>TRBJ2-1|-|TRBV5-1|TRBD2
TGCGCCAGCAGCTTTAATACTCCGGGACTAGCGGGGGGCCGTAATGAGCAGTTCTTC
CASSFNTPGLAGGRNEQFF
>TRBJ2-1|-|TRBV7-9|TRBD1
TGTGCCAGCAGCTTGGTAAGGACAGGGCACGATGAGCAGTTCTTC
CASSLVRTGHDEQFF
>TRBJ2-3|once|TRBV7-9|-
TGTGCCAGCAGTCCTACTCGATTCTTCACAGATACGCAGTATTTT
CASSPTRFFTDTQYF
>TRBJ2-2|-|TRBV28|-
TGTGCCAGCAGTTTAGGGGGGGCAGGGAACACCGGGGAGCTGTTTTTT
CASSLGGAGNTGELFF
>TRBJ2-6|-|TRBV13|TRBD1
TGTGCCAGCAGTACAGGGGCCTCTGGGGCCAACGTCCTGACTTTC
CASSTGASGANVLTF
>TRBJ2-7|-|TRBV19|TRBD1
TGTGCCAGTAGTATATATCGCCAGGGGGCGCGGGAGCAGTACTTC
CASSIYRQGAREQYF
>TRBJ2-7|-|TRBV2|-
TGTGCCAGCAGGCAGGCAGGGACCTACGAGCAGTACTTC
CASRQAGTYEQYF
>TRBJ2-1|-|TRBV28|-
TGTGCCAGCAGTCCCCTCGGGAGTAGGTACAATGAGCAGTTCTTC
CASSPLGSRYNEQFF
>TRBJ2-7|-|TRBV10-1|TRBD2
TGCGCCAGCAGTAAACTAGCGGGGGACTACGAGCAGTACTTC
CASSKLAGDYEQYF
>TRBJ2-1|-|TRBV7-6|-
TGTGCCAGCAGCTTGACGGCTAGCGAATACAATGAGCAGTTCTTC
CASSLTASEYNEQFF
>TRBJ2-7|-|TRBV5-1|-
TGCGCCAGCAGCTTGGGACCTTTTAGCCTCTCCCTCTACGAGCAGTACTTC
CASSLGPFSLSLYEQYF
>TRBJ2-7|-|TRBV5-4|-
TGTGCCAGCAGCTCCAGTGTAGAGCAGTACTTC
CASSSSVEQYF
>TRBJ2-7|-|TRBV4-1|TRBD1
TGCGCCAGCAGCCAGGGACAGGGGGGGTCCTACGAGCAGTACTTC
CASSQGQGGSYEQYF
>TRBJ1-1|-|TRBV11-2|-
TGTGCCAGCAGGAAGGACAGAGTGAACACTGAAGCTTTCTTT
CASRKDRVNTEAFF
>TRBJ2-7|-|TRBV9|TRBD2
TGTGCCAGCAGCGGTAAGCCGGGAGGAGCCTACGAGCAGTACTTC
CASSGKPGGAYEQYF
>TRBJ2-7|-|TRBV27|TRBD1
TGTGCCAGCAGTCTAGGGGGCCTCTCCTACGAGCAGTACTTC
CASSLGGLSYEQYF
>TRBJ2-3|once|TRBV11-2|TRBD2
TGTGCCAGCAGCCCCGGACTAGCTACGGATACGCAGTATTTT
CASSPGLATDTQYF
>TRBJ2-1|-|TRBV5-1|TRBD2
TGCGCCAGCAGCTCCGAGCGGGGGCATGAGCAGTTCTTC
CASSSERGHEQFF
>TRBJ1-3|-|TRBV5-1|-
TGCGCCAGCAGCTTGGGGCGGAATGGAAACACCATATATTTT
CASSLGRNGNTIYF
>TRBJ2-7|-|TRBV9|TRBD1
TGTGCCAGCAGCAGTAGGTCCGGACAGGGACTTTACGAGCAGTACTTC
CASSSRSGQGLYEQYF
>TRBJ1-1|-|TRBV9|TRBD1
TGTGCCAGCAGCGTAACAGGGGGGAACACTGAAGCTTTCTTT
CASSVTGGNTEAFF